This TCR beta chain was identified in a study of human T cells and chemical hapten exposure (dated by TCRdb to the early 2020s). About the study as a whole: Libraries were combined into a pool for sequencing, and differences in TCR yield between samples came mainly from small differences in library volumes within the pool. Peripheral blood TCR repertoire changes were tracked in vivo in alopecia patients during primary and secondary sensitization to the hapten diphenylcyclopropenone (DPC). From each blood RNA sample, both TCR alpha and TCR beta chains were sequenced.

The time point label corresponds to: healthy volunteer bleed at 6 weeks. Unfractionated whole blood was collected in Tempus Blood RNA tubes, and total RNA was extracted from that blood. As TCR sequencing controls, roughly five healthy volunteers were used, with blood taken at day 0, 2 weeks and 6 weeks. Summary of the overall study and its limitations: No change with DPC sensitization was found in the number of TCRs above 1 in 1000 frequency, and no evidence of global repertoire structure alterations was found. After repeated subsampling, the strength of the expansion versus patch-test correlation and the threshold at which it became significant changed.

As for this clonotype: The antigen this receptor binds is unknown. No much larger clone is present one base from it, and per-base qualities are unavailable.

To prepare the library, RACE was applied. Sequencing relied on a NextSeq 500. During library preparation, unique molecular identifiers were attached to individual cDNA molecules so that TCRs could be counted quantitatively and reproducibly. On the study's bioinformatics: A median of around 100,000 TCRs per sample was observed, with a range of roughly 20,000 to 750,000. V, J and CDR3 annotation of the TCR reads was carried out using the Decombinator software suite. Every sample was subsampled to the same number of TCRs (28,000) for the PS versus PT1 abundance plots. Expanded TCRs were defined as absent before sensitization and observed at least eight times at the 2-week time point. TCRdb trimmed public reads at Q25 via fastp, called clones via MiXCR and kept in-frame beta chains. Identical CDR3 proteins give one entry, which carries the most common genes and DNA. It is TCRdb's table, rather than the study itself, that gives the V and J calls and clone size. This sample lists approximately 59,000 distinct CDR3 sequences; around 6.1% were detected once. Of the sample, around 3.4% is held by the ten largest clones.

Measured from the cysteine to the phenylalanine, the CDR3 is 15 residues long. Only the CDR3 region is kept as DNA, spanning 45 bases read in frame from base 1. A distance of 15 bases separates the germline ends of V and J, which lose 0 bases and 5 bases respectively. The germline V gene yields SGHRS for CDR1 and YFSETQ for CDR2. The sample taken for sequencing was whole blood. The sequence was obtained from a female donor in good health. Some clones in this sample may be carry-over from other donors' samples. Recombination joined TRBV5-1 with TRBJ2-7; the D gene may be TRBD1 or TRBD2, since each aligns over 6 bases. The DNA is as follows: TGCGCCAGCAGCTTGGGGGGGGCTCCCCGTCACGAGCAGTACTTC. It codes for CASSLGGAPRHEQYF.